This T cell receptor beta chain was identified during a study of T cells in localized non-small cell lung cancer. Findings and limits, study-wide: Prolonged overall survival went with higher T cell density in the blood. Sequencing covered just one tumor region, so heterogeneity cannot be ruled out. Adjacent uninvolved lung tissue had the highest T cell clonality, exceeding tumor. In adjacent lung, a median around 57 of the top 100 tumor clones were found.

About this clone itself: Its matching antigen is unknown.

The CDR3 is 15 residues long. V dropped 3 bases and J dropped 2; count of bases not matched to a gene: 4. Germline-derived CDR1 and CDR2 are SGHRS and YFSETQ. Clones were read by immunoSEQ multiplex PCR, and TCRdb kept only the in-frame ones, dropping some. The sample lists some 56,000 clones; 86% were seen once. This rearrangement joins TRBV5-1 to TRBJ1-1; 10 bases align to TRBD1. The sequence derives from a woman aged 40-75 years with stage I lung adenocarcinoma. Sequenced material: peripheral blood, taken before any cancer treatment. CDR3 DNA sequence: TGCGCCAGCAGCTCGACAGGGGGCAGTAACACTGAAGCTTTCTTT. This encodes CASSSTGGSNTEAFF.